This TCR beta chain was captured in a study of T-cell reconstitution after alpha-beta-depleted transplantation in children. Points from the study as a whole: T cells produced anew were the main source of T-cell counts and diversity one year after transplant. The origin of high day-60 TCRbeta diversity in some patients lay in surviving recipient T cells and thymic progenitors. Several hundred expanded graft clones reportedly supplied alpha-beta T cells about two months after transplant.

Library preparation (for TCRbeta) was performed with unique molecular identifiers. MiXCR, applied by TCRdb to the PCR reads, yields one record per CDR3 protein. This table holds about 290,000 distinct CDR3 sequences, over 7% found once. This clonotype came up many times. Its specificity is not known. The CDR3 runs to 13 residues. Germline V gene sequence: CDR1 MNHEY, CDR2 SMNVEV (reference sequence). The V end lost 5 bases, the J end lost 1 base, and 9 bases lay between the germline ends. This clonotype was obtained from a female patient between 2 and 15 years old who had a stem cell transplant for Fanconi anemia, so the T cells may come from the graft donor. The material sequenced was peripheral blood, taken 360 days after TCRalphabeta/CD19-depleted stem cell transplant. The J gene is TRBJ2-7, the V gene TRBV27; D gene uncertain. Here the CDR3 DNA reads TGTGCCAGCAGTGTCCATGGGTCCTACGAGCAGTACTTC. Its protein product is CASSVHGSYEQYF.